A selection of T cell receptor beta chains follows, all from one sample in a study of blood T cell repertoires in COVID-19. Sequencing was performed with immunoSEQ multiplex PCR; in TCRdb, only in-frame clones are kept and a portion is missing. The profile shows some 210,000 clones, roughly 90% of them singletons. Sequencing input: PBMCs or T cells enriched from blood (not recorded which). The receptors stem from a man in his late teens or twenties with acute COVID-19. Each CDR3 is given with its conserved first and last residue. The order of the fields is D gene, J gene, CDR3 length, clone size, V gene, CDR3 protein, CDR3 DNA. D genes are given only for firm matches. Only some rows state a clone size, as once, few, many or a class for expanded clones.

TRBD1,TRBJ2-7,12,once,TRBV29-1,CSVGQGGDEQYF,TGCAGCGTCGGACAGGGGGGGGACGAGCAGTACTTC
TRBD1,TRBJ2-2,15,NA,TRBV7-2,CASSLRDSYTGELFF,TGTGCCAGCAGCTTACGGGACAGTTACACCGGGGAGCTGTTTTTT
NA,TRBJ1-6,12,NA,TRBV10-3,CAIGTNSSPLHF,TGTGCCATCGGGACAAACAGCTCACCCCTCCACTTT
NA,TRBJ1-3,14,NA,TRBV28,CASRRTDSGNTIYF,TGTGCCAGCCGCCGGACAGACTCTGGAAACACCATATATTTT
NA,TRBJ2-1,14,NA,TRBV6-2/TRBV6-3,CASSYMTRYNEQFF,TGTGCCAGCAGTTACATGACTAGGTACAATGAGCAGTTCTTC
NA,TRBJ1-5,15,NA,TRBV28,CASTLGGVGNQPQHF,TGTGCCAGCACTTTGGGGGGAGTGGGCAATCAGCCCCAGCATTTT
NA,TRBJ2-2,14,NA,TRBV28,CASSWTAGTGELFF,TGTGCCAGCAGTTGGACAGCTGGAACCGGGGAGCTGTTTTTT
TRBD1,TRBJ1-1,14,once,TRBV5-1,CASTEGGAYTEAFF,TGCGCCAGCACAGAAGGGGGCGCGTACACTGAAGCTTTCTTT
TRBD1,TRBJ2-7,13,NA,TRBV29-1,CSVEGQNSYEQYF,TGCAGCGTTGAGGGACAGAACTCCTACGAGCAGTACTTC
TRBD1,TRBJ1-1,13,NA,TRBV3-1/TRBV3-2,CASSSQTGPEAFF,TGTGCCAGCAGCTCACAGACAGGGCCCGAAGCTTTCTTT
NA,TRBJ2-1,15,NA,TRBV5-1,CASSSRPQGGNEQFF,TGCGCCAGCAGCTCGAGGCCCCAAGGGGGCAATGAGCAGTTCTTC
NA,TRBJ1-1,15,NA,TRBV15,CATSRSGGLGAEAFF,TGTGCCACCAGCAGATCTGGGGGGTTGGGCGCTGAAGCTTTCTTT
TRBD1,TRBJ2-5,13,NA,TRBV11-1,CASSPGQQETQYF,TGTGCCAGCAGCCCGGGACAGCAAGAGACCCAGTACTTC
TRBD1,TRBJ1-2,13,NA,TRBV29-1,CSVVEGALYGYTF,TGCAGCGTTGTAGAGGGGGCGCTTTATGGCTACACCTTC
TRBD2,TRBJ2-1,18,NA,TRBV28,CASSYEREVAMDYNEQFF,TGTGCCAGCAGTTACGAGCGGGAGGTAGCTATGGACTACAATGAGCAGTTCTTC
NA,TRBJ2-2,14,NA,TRBV5-6,CASSLRGYTGELFF,TGTGCCAGCAGCTTAAGGGGGTACACCGGGGAGCTGTTTTTT
TRBD1,TRBJ2-1,18,NA,TRBV5-1,CASSSGTISRGLYNEQFF,TGCGCCAGCAGCTCCGGGACAATTAGTAGGGGGCTTTACAATGAGCAGTTCTTC
TRBD2,TRBJ2-2,16,NA,TRBV10-2,CASSEWVAGGGGELFF,TGCGCCAGCAGTGAGTGGGTAGCGGGAGGAGGCGGGGAGCTGTTTTTT
TRBD1,TRBJ2-2,15,NA,TRBV7-2,CASSFEGARTGELFF,TGTGCCAGCAGCTTCGAGGGGGCGCGGACCGGGGAGCTGTTTTTT
TRBD2,TRBJ2-7,14,NA,TRBV7-9,CASSSTSGRDEQYF,TGTGCCAGCAGCTCGACTAGCGGGAGAGACGAGCAGTACTTC
TRBD1,TRBJ1-4,14,few,TRBV5-4,CASSATGGGEKLFF,TGTGCCAGCAGCGCGACAGGGGGGGGTGAAAAACTGTTTTTT
NA,TRBJ2-3,15,NA,TRBV28,CASRAVAGGTDTQYF,TGTGCCAGCAGGGCAGTAGCCGGGGGCACAGATACGCAGTATTTT